One and the same sample provided the 32 T cell receptor beta chains below, sequenced in a study of T cell changes during pregnancy in multiple sclerosis (dated by TCRdb to between 2018 and 2021). Libraries were made using the immunoSEQ multiplex PCR assay. The table comes from immuneACCESS by way of TCRdb, which keeps in-frame sequences with V and J called. Part of the clones is missing from these tables; in studies checked, under half for an unresolved V gene and the rest for unknown reasons. Here the sample has some 40,000 clones; roughly 94% occur a single time. Of the sample, about 0.8% falls within the top ten clones. The source material was CD4+ T cells from peripheral blood mononuclear cells, sampled in the third trimester of pregnancy. These receptors were taken from a female donor with multiple sclerosis, enrolled in a pregnancy study.

The J gene is TRBJ2-5, the V gene TRBV27; D might be TRBD2 (5 bases). V lost 6 bases to trimming and J lost 5 bases, with 19 bases between them. This CDR3 has 15 residues. From germline, CDR1 is MNHEY and CDR2 SMNVEV (reference sequence). The DNA for the CDR3 is TGTGCCAGCAGCCAACGGACGGATCGAGGGGAGACCCAGTACTTC. Its protein product is CASSQRTDRGETQYF.

The chain has TRBV28 and TRBJ2-3; possible D gene TRBD2, 5 bases. CDR1 is MDHEN, CDR2 SYDVKM, per germline. CDR3 length equals 13 residues. V lost 3 bases and J lost 2, with 6 bases in between. DNA for the CDR3: TGTGCCAGCAGTTTCGGGAACACAGATACGCAGTATTTT. The encoded protein is CASSFGNTDTQYF.

The J gene is TRBJ2-7, the V gene TRBV5-4, with TRBD2 matching over 10 bases. V trimming: 6 bases; J trimming: 5 bases; junction bases outside the gene matches: 5. The CDR3 has 13 amino acids. Germline CDR1 SGHNT, CDR2 YYREEE (reference sequence). The CDR3 sequence: CASTGLAGDEQYF. The CDR3 nucleotides are TGTGCCAGCACGGGGCTAGCGGGGGACGAGCAGTACTTC.

The genes are TRBV9 and TRBJ2-3; 12 bases are a match to TRBD2. V was clipped by 0 bases and J by 8 bases; unmatched bases: 4. The germline V gene has CDR1 SGDLS and CDR2 YYNGEE. The CDR3 is 15 residues long. CDR3 nucleotides: TGTGCCAGCAGCGTAGATTCTAGCGGGAGGGCTACGCAGTATTTT. Translated: CASSVDSSGRATQYF. The whole variable domain, remainder taken from reference TRBV9 and TRBJ2-3, is DSGVTQTPKHLITATGQRVTLRCSPRSGDLSVYWYQQSLDQGLQFLIQYYNGEERAKGNILERFSAQQFPDLHSELNLSSLELGDSALYFCASSVDSSGRATQYFGPGTRLTVL.

The chain combines TRBV28 with TRBJ2-1; 12 bases align to TRBD2. The germline CDR1 and CDR2 sequences are MDHEN and SYDVKM. Trimming at V came to 3 bases and at J to 8 bases, leaving 5 bases not matched to a gene. CDR3 length: 15 residues. For the CDR3, the DNA is TGTGCCAGCAGTTTTCTAGCGGGAGGGCCCTATGAGCAGTTCTTC. Translated, it gives CASSFLAGGPYEQFF.

The chain links TRBV5-1 to TRBJ2-7, with 7 bases that match TRBD1. The length of the CDR3 is 14 residues. Trimming took 3 bases from V and 2 from J; bases not matched to a gene: 5. Germline V gene sequence: CDR1 SGHRS, CDR2 YFSETQ. CDR3 sequence reads: CASSSGTVTYEQYF. CDR3 nucleotides: TGCGCCAGCAGCTCGGGGACAGTGACCTACGAGCAGTACTTC.

The chain employs TRBV5-1 and TRBJ1-4; D perhaps matches TRBD1 (5 bases). Trimming removed 1 base at V and 8 bases at J, with 9 bases between. CDR3 length: 13 residues. Germline CDR1 reads SGHRS; CDR2 reads YFSETQ. The CDR3 loop is CASSLPGSEKLFF. The DNA for the CDR3 is TGCGCCAGCAGCTTGCCAGGGTCGGAAAAACTGTTTTTT.

The gene calls are TRBV5-6 and TRBJ2-6; TRBD1 is a possible D gene (5 bases). The CDR3 spans 14 residues. V lost 1 base, J lost 3 bases, and 5 bases lay in between. The germline V gene encodes CDR1 SGHDT and CDR2 YYEEEE. As DNA, the CDR3 is TGTGCCAGCAGCTTGAGGGGTGGGGCCAACGTCCTGACTTTC. Translated, it gives CASSLRGGANVLTF.

J is TRBJ2-2 and V is TRBV5-6, with 8 bases lining up with TRBD2. Trimming cost V 7 bases and J 3 bases; bases outside gene matches: 8. The CDR3 has 15 residues. CDR1 and CDR2 from the germline V gene are SGHDT and YYEEEE. CDR3 nucleotides: TGTGCCAGCGCATTAGCGGGACTCTACACCGGGGAGCTGTTTTTT. Translated, it gives CASALAGLYTGELFF. Full variable domain (outside the CDR3, taken from reference TRBV5-6 and TRBJ2-2): DAGVTQSPTHLIKTRGQQVTLRCSPKSGHDTVSWYQQALGQGPQFIFQYYEEEERQRGNFPDRFSGHQFPNYSSELNVNALLLGDSALYLCASALAGLYTGELFFGEGSRLTVL.

The gene calls are TRBV14 and TRBJ1-4; TRBD1 matches at 8 bases. After removal of 1 base from V and 8 bases from J, the junction contained 0 bases not matched to a gene. The CDR3 is 13 amino acids. Per the germline V gene, CDR1 is SGHDN and CDR2 is FVKESK. The CDR3 nucleotides read TGTGCCAGCAGCCAAGGGACAGGGGAAAAACTGTTTTTT. Translation: CASSQGTGEKLFF. Based on the CDR3 plus reference TRBV14 and TRBJ1-4, the full variable domain is EAGVTQFPSHSVIEKGQTVTLRCDPISGHDNLYWYRRVMGKEIKFLLHFVKESKQDESGMPNNRFLAERTGGTYSTLKVQPAELEDSGVYFCASSQGTGEKLFFGSGTQLSVL.

This sequence joins TRBV30 and TRBJ2-2; 11 bases fit TRBD1. This CDR3 is built from 13 residues. V was clipped by 4 bases and J by 7 bases; unmatched bases: 2. CDR1 is GTSNPN, CDR2 SVGIG, per germline (reference sequence). The CDR3 reads CAWIGTGGGELFF. In DNA form, the CDR3 reads TGTGCCTGGATAGGGACAGGGGGCGGGGAGCTGTTTTTT.

About this clone itself: A junction boundary mismatches the germline segment, possibly from a read error. The chain joins TRBV5-1 to TRBJ2-7; TRBD2 matches 9 bases. The length of the CDR3 is 16 residues. CDR1 is SGHRS and CDR2 is YFSETQ in the germline V gene. DNA for the CDR3: TGCGCCAGCAGGTTGGGTGCTAGCGGGAAAACCTACGAGCAGTACTTC. This sequence encodes CASRLGASGKTYEQYF.

This chain uses TRBV7-9 with TRBJ2-6; 9 nucleotides agree with TRBD1. This CDR3 spans 15 amino acids. Germline V gene sequence: CDR1 SEHNR, CDR2 FQNEAQ (reference sequence). V dropped 4 bases and J dropped 3; count of bases not matched to a gene: 1. CDR3: CASSWDRDGANVLTF. CDR3 nucleotides: TGTGCCAGCAGCTGGGACAGGGATGGGGCCAACGTCCTGACTTTC. The full variable domain, rest sourced from reference TRBV7-9 and TRBJ2-6, is DTGVSQNPRHKITKRGQNVTFRCDPISEHNRLYWYRQTLGQGPEFLTYFQNEAQLEKSRLLSDRFSAERPKGSFSTLEIQRTEQGDSAMYLCASSWDRDGANVLTFGAGSRLTVL.

This clone has just a few counts. This chain joins TRBV10-3 and TRBJ1-1; tentative D call: TRBD1 (5 bases). CDR1 is ENHRY, CDR2 SYGVKD, per germline. Between the trimmed V and J ends, which lost 8 bases and 4 bases, there was a span of 8 bases. There are 11 residues in the CDR3. In DNA form, the CDR3 reads TGTGCCATCGGGGGAGGCACTGAAGCTTTCTTT. As protein: CAIGGGTEAFF.

This chain links TRBV28 with TRBJ1-1, with D tentatively TRBD1 (6 bases). This CDR3 comprises 14 residues. The V gene lost 7 bases and the J gene lost 5 bases, with 17 bases spanning the gap. Germline CDR1 reads MDHEN; CDR2 reads SYDVKM. The CDR3 loop is CASTNDRSGTEAFF. The CDR3 DNA is TGTGCCAGCACCAATGACAGGTCAGGTACTGAAGCTTTCTTT.

The J gene is TRBJ2-7, the V gene TRBV6-1; 8 bases align to TRBD2. CDR1 and CDR2 from the germline V gene are MNHNS and SASEGT. The CDR3 consists of 13 residues. The trim removed 7 bases at V and 2 bases at J, leaving 4 bases unmatched. The CDR3 loop is CASTPGGPYEQYF. In DNA, the CDR3 is TGTGCCAGCACCCCGGGAGGGCCCTACGAGCAGTACTTC.

The chain recombines TRBV27 with TRBJ1-1; 7 bases are a match to TRBD1. After removal of 6 bases from V and 6 bases from J, the junction contained 13 bases not matched to a gene. Germline V lookup: CDR1 MNHEY, CDR2 SMNVEV (reference sequence). There are 15 residues in the CDR3. In DNA form, the CDR3 reads TGTGCCAGCAGGGGATTGGGACAGTACGGCGCTGAAGCTTTCTTT. Translating gives CASRGLGQYGAEAFF.

The CDR3 region is CAISEWWAGHYEQYF. In DNA, the CDR3 is TGTGCCATCAGTGAGTGGTGGGCGGGCCACTACGAGCAGTACTTC. This chain joins TRBV10-3 and TRBJ2-7; tentatively, D is TRBD2 (5 bases). V was clipped by 1 base and J by 3 bases, with 13 bases between them. CDR1 and CDR2 (germline): ENHRY, SYGVKD. The CDR3 spans 15 residues.

The CDR3, as DNA: TGTGCCAGCAGCTTGGTAGCGGGAGCTTTAGAGACCCAGTACTTC. The encoded protein is CASSLVAGALETQYF. The chain is built from TRBV7-2 and TRBJ2-5; 9 nucleotides align to TRBD2. V shed 3 bases and J 4 bases; nucleotides not matched to a gene: 6. The CDR3 totals 15 residues. The V gene's germline CDR1 is SGHTA and CDR2 FQGNSA.

This sequence joins TRBV30 and TRBJ1-1; unclear D gene. CDR3 length: 13 amino acids. Trimming removed 2 bases at V and 4 bases at J, with 11 bases between. The germline V gene encodes CDR1 GTSNPN and CDR2 SVGIG (reference sequence). The CDR3 sequence: CAWSHGSGTEAFF. The DNA of the CDR3 is TGTGCCTGGAGTCATGGATCGGGCACTGAAGCTTTCTTT.

J is TRBJ1-1 and V is TRBV5-1; a possible D gene is TRBD1 (6 bases). The V gene's germline CDR1 is SGHRS and CDR2 YFSETQ. CDR3 length equals 14 residues. V was trimmed by 7 bases and J by 3 bases, leaving 16 bases between them. This chain's CDR3 is CASGLGGADTEAFF. The CDR3 DNA sequence: TGCGCCAGCGGATTGGGGGGCGCGGACACTGAAGCTTTCTTT.

V is TRBV20-1 and J is TRBJ2-3; D gene unclear. The CDR3 runs to 10 residues. CDR1 is DFQATT and CDR2 is SNEGSKA in the germline V gene (reference sequence). V lost 3 bases and J lost 4, with 2 bases in between. CDR3 nucleotides: TGCAGTGCTAGCGCAGATACGCAGTATTTT. Amino acids: CSASADTQYF.

This clone was recorded a few times. The V and J genes are TRBV5-4 and TRBJ1-1, with 7 bases aligning to TRBD1. The germline CDR1 and CDR2 sequences are SGHNT and YYREEE (reference sequence). V lost 4 bases and J lost 5; bases outside the gene matches: 17. CDR3 size: 17 residues. The CDR3 region has the DNA TGTGCCAGCAGCCCGTCCGGACCGTCCAGGGGGTCGACTGAAGCTTTCTTT. Protein product: CASSPSGPSRGSTEAFF.

This sequence joins TRBV5-4 and TRBJ2-5, with 8 bases identical to TRBD1. The CDR3 contains 15 residues. Germline lookup yields CDR1 SGHNT and CDR2 YYREEE (reference sequence). The trim removed 2 bases at V and 4 bases at J, leaving 7 bases unmatched. CDR3: CASSLHLDRAETQYF. The CDR3 bases are TGTGCCAGCAGCTTACACCTGGACAGGGCAGAGACCCAGTACTTC.

This clone is a singleton in its sample. This chain links TRBV25-1 with TRBJ2-7; 13 bases agree with TRBD2. The CDR3 runs to 14 residues. J lost 3 bases, V lost 7 bases, and 3 bases had no gene match. Germline CDR1 reads MGHDK; CDR2 reads SYGVNS. In DNA, the CDR3 is TGTGCCAGCAAACTAGCGGGAGGGAACTACGAGCAGTACTTC. Translation gives CASKLAGGNYEQYF.

This chain links TRBV30 with TRBJ2-7; TRBD1 aligns across 7 bases. The CDR3 is 13 amino acids. Per germline, CDR1 GTSNPN and CDR2 SVGIG (reference sequence). Trimming at V came to 0 bases and at J to 3 bases, leaving 2 bases not matched to a gene. The CDR3 DNA reads TGTGCCTGGAGTGTACAGGGGCTCTACGAGCAGTACTTC. Translation: CAWSVQGLYEQYF. Looking up the rest from reference TRBV30 and TRBJ2-7 gives the full variable domain: SQTIHQWPATLVQPVGSPLSLECTVEGTSNPNLYWYRQAAGRGLQLLFYSVGIGQISSEVPQNLSASRPQDRQFILSSKKLLLSDSGFYLCAWSVQGLYEQYFGPGTRLTVT.

The chain has TRBV2 and TRBJ2-4; 7 nucleotides align to TRBD1. The V gene's germline CDR1 is SNHLY and CDR2 FYNNEI. CDR3 length: 13 residues. V shed 8 bases and J 3 bases; nucleotides not matched to a gene: 4. CDR3 DNA: TGTGCCAGCGCAAACAGGGGCAAAAACATTCAGTACTTC. The encoded protein is CASANRGKNIQYF.

The rearrangement joins TRBV2 to TRBJ2-1, with TRBD2 identical over 10 bases. Germline CDR1 is SNHLY and CDR2 is FYNNEI. Trimming at V came to 6 bases and at J to 7 bases, leaving 9 bases not matched to a gene. The CDR3 totals 15 residues. CDR3 residues: CASRVTSGALNEQFF. Here the CDR3 DNA reads TGTGCCAGCAGGGTAACTAGCGGGGCCTTAAATGAGCAGTTCTTC.

The V call is TRBV18, the J call TRBJ1-3; 7 nucleotides agree with TRBD1. V trimming: 2 bases; J trimming: 6 bases; junction bases outside the gene matches: 7. The CDR3 consists of 15 residues. Looked up from germline, CDR1 is KGHSH and CDR2 is LQKENI. The CDR3 loop is CASSPIQGRENTIYF. CDR3 DNA sequence: TGTGCCAGCTCACCAATACAGGGGCGTGAAAACACCATATATTTT.

The V call is TRBV5-1, the J call TRBJ1-1; a weak D match, TRBD1 (5 bases). V lost 4 bases to trimming and J lost 6 bases, with 13 bases between them. Germline V CDR1 and CDR2: SGHRS, YFSETQ. This CDR3 has 13 residues. DNA of the CDR3: TGCGCCAGCAGCGACGGGACTCGAGCTGAAGCTTTCTTT. Encoded protein: CASSDGTRAEAFF.

There are a few counts of this clone. Other nucleotide sequences from this sample produce the same CDR3. The V call is TRBV30, the J call TRBJ1-1; 7 nucleotides agree with TRBD1. After removal of 0 bases from V and 4 bases from J, the junction contained 2 bases not matched to a gene. Germline CDR1 is GTSNPN and CDR2 is SVGIG (reference sequence). This CDR3 comprises 13 residues. CDR3 amino acids: CAWSVSGGTEAFF. For the CDR3, the DNA is TGTGCCTGGAGTGTTTCAGGGGGCACTGAAGCTTTCTTT.

This rearrangement joins TRBV4-1 to TRBJ1-2; 8 bases line up with TRBD1. The CDR3 has 15 amino acids. V trimming: 1 base; J trimming: 6 bases; junction bases outside the gene matches: 7. Germline lookup yields CDR1 MGHRA and CDR2 YSYEKL. CDR3 region: CASSQVRQGINGYTF. DNA for the CDR3: TGCGCCAGCAGCCAAGTCAGACAGGGGATAAATGGCTACACCTTC.